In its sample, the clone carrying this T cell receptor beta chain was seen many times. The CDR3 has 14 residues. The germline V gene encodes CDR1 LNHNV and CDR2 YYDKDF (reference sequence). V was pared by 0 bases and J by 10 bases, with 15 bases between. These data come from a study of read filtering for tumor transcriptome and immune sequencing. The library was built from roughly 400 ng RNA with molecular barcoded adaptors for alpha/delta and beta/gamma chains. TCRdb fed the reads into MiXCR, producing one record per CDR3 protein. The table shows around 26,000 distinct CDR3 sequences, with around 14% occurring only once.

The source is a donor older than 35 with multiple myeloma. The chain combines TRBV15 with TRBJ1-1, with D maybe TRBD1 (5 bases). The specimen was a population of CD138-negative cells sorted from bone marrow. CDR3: CATSRDVGERGAFF. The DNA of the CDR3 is TGTGCCACCAGCAGAGATGTCGGGGAAAGGGGAGCTTTCTTT.